A selection of T cell receptor beta chains follows, all from one sample in a study of blood T cells in healthy people across ages. TCRdb passed the 5' RACE reads through MiXCR, listing each CDR3 protein once. The repertoire consists of some 1.5 million distinct CDR3 sequences, with 35% to 45% occurring once and the leading ten covering more than 4%. The sample was blood. The receptors were gathered from a woman in her late teens or twenties in good health. CDR3s include the opening cysteine and the closing phenylalanine or tryptophan. A D gene is named only where the DNA matches it firmly. A row's size may be missing; if present it is once, few, many or a size class.

clone size,V gene,D gene,J gene,CDR3 DNA,CDR3 protein
many,TRBV6-5,TRBD2,TRBJ2-5,TGTGCCAGCAGTCAGATAGCGGGGGCCCGAAGGGCCCAGTACTTC,CASSQIAGARRAQYF
NA,TRBV7-2,NA,TRBJ2-3,TGTGCCAGCAGCTTAGCGCTAGCAGTCACAGATACGCAGTATTTT,CASSLALAVTDTQYF
NA,TRBV20-1,NA,TRBJ2-5,TGCAGGAGTCGACAGGTGGGGGAGCAGTACTTC,CRSRQVGEQYF
many,TRBV4-1,TRBD2,TRBJ2-7,TGCGCCAGCAGCCTCTTTGGTAGCGGGGGTAGCTCCTACGAGCAGTACTTC,CASSLFGSGGSSYEQYF
NA,TRBV30,NA,TRBJ1-1,TGTGCCTGGAGTGTATGGCAGGGGAACACTGAAGCTTTCTTT,CAWSVWQGNTEAFF
NA,TRBV9,NA,TRBJ1-2,TGTGCCAGCAGCGCCGATGGCTACACCTTC,CASSADGYTF
NA,TRBV7-3,TRBD2,TRBJ2-3,TGTGCCAGCAGCTTAACTGGGACTAGAAGCACAGATACGCAGTATTTT,CASSLTGTRSTDTQYF
many,TRBV27,NA,TRBJ1-6,TGTGCCAGCAGTCTCAGGAATTCACCCCTCCACTTT,CASSLRNSPLHF
NA,TRBV6-5,NA,TRBJ1-2,TGTGCCAGCAGTTACTCCTTGACGGGGATACTATTTTATGGCTACACCTTC,CASSYSLTGILFYGYTF
few,TRBV5-1,TRBD2,TRBJ2-7,TGCGCCAGCAGCGACCCCTACCTAGCGGGAGGAGGTGTGGAGCAGTACTTC,CASSDPYLAGGGVEQYF
NA,TRBV4-2,NA,TRBJ2-7,TGTGCCAGCAACCAAGCCGGTAGCCTCTCTTCTTGGGAGCAGTACTTC,CASNQAGSLSSWEQYF
NA,TRBV3-1,NA,TRBJ2-4,TGTGCCAGCAGCCAGGCGGGGACAGCCAAAAACATTCAGTACTTC,CASSQAGTAKNIQYF
NA,TRBV20-1,NA,TRBJ2-1,TGCAGTGCAGGGCAGGGAGCTGGGGATGACAATGAGCAGTTCTTC,CSAGQGAGDDNEQFF
NA,TRBV5-1,TRBD2,TRBJ2-3,TGCGCCAGCAGCCCCCAGCGGGAAAGAGATACGCAGTATTTT,CASSPQRERDTQYF
few,TRBV4-1,NA,TRBJ2-4,TGCGCCAGCAGCCAGTTGTTTGGGGTCGGAGCGGCCAAAGACATTCAGTACTTC,CASSQLFGVGAAKDIQYF
few,TRBV20-1,NA,TRBJ2-1,TGCAGTGCTAGGAGGGGGGGGGCGGGATCTGAGCAGTTCTTC,CSARRGGAGSEQFF
many,TRBV12-3/TRBV12-4,NA,TRBJ2-5,TGCGCCAGCAGCTTGGGCAGCCAAGAGACCCAGTACTTC,CASSLGSQETQYF
NA,TRBV15,TRBD2,TRBJ2-2,TGTGCCACCAGCAGTCAAGGACTAGCGGACATCACCGGGGAGCTGTTTTTT,CATSSQGLADITGELFF
NA,TRBV20-1,NA,TRBJ2-1,TGCAGTGCTAGAGAGGGACCCGCGGTCGGGGAGCTGTTCTTC,CSAREGPAVGELFF
NA,TRBV28,NA,TRBJ2-3,TGTGCCAGCAGTTTGGATCCGGGAGTGGTTAGCACAGATACGCAGTATTTT,CASSLDPGVVSTDTQYF
NA,TRBV7-8,NA,TRBJ1-5,TGTGCCAGCAGCTTAGTCGTGGGACTCGGCAATCAGCCCCAGCATTTT,CASSLVVGLGNQPQHF
NA,TRBV7-2,NA,TRBJ2-2,TGTGCCGGCAGCTTTACTATTAACACCGGGGAGCTGTTTTTT,CAGSFTINTGELFF
NA,TRBV5-4,NA,TRBJ2-5,TGTGCCAGCAGCTTGAGGCAGGGAGGCGCGCAGTACTTC,CASSLRQGGAQYF
NA,TRBV12-3/TRBV12-4,NA,TRBJ1-5,TGTGCCAGCAGGAAGGAGGGAGTTGGGAATCAGCCCCAGCATTTT,CASRKEGVGNQPQHF
NA,TRBV10-3,NA,TRBJ1-1,TGTGCCATCAGTGGACAGAACATGAACACTGAAGCTTTCTTT,CAISGQNMNTEAFF
NA,TRBV7-9,NA,TRBJ2-1,TGTGCCAGCAGCCCCCTCCTAGCAGCATCGAAGGATGAGCAGTTCTTC,CASSPLLAASKDEQFF
NA,TRBV6-5,TRBD1,TRBJ2-5,TGTGCCAGCCACAGGGGTAAAGAGACCCAGTACTTC,CASHRGKETQYF
NA,TRBV12-3/TRBV12-4,TRBD1,TRBJ2-7,TGTACCAGCAGCATGGGACAGGTTTACGAGCAGTACTTC,CTSSMGQVYEQYF
NA,TRBV29-1,TRBD1,TRBJ2-7,TGCAGCGTCCCCGGGACAGGGGGGGCCTACGAGCAGTACTTC,CSVPGTGGAYEQYF
few,TRBV29-1,TRBD2,TRBJ2-1,TGCAGCGTTGTGACTAGCGGGATCTACAATGAGCAGTTCTTC,CSVVTSGIYNEQFF
NA,TRBV6-1,NA,TRBJ2-5,TGTGCCAGCAGTGGCCATCGGGGCGATGAGCAGTACTTC,CASSGHRGDEQYF
NA,TRBV20-1,NA,TRBJ2-1,TGCAGTGCTAGAGTACAGAGCGGATCTAGCTACAATGAGCAGTTCTTC,CSARVQSGSSYNEQFF
once,TRBV13,TRBD2,TRBJ2-7,TGTGCCAGCAGCTTATCCAGCGGGGGCCCCTCCTACGAGCAGTACTTC,CASSLSSGGPSYEQYF
NA,TRBV6-5,NA,TRBJ2-1,TGTGCCAGCAGTGCTCAACATAGGGAGCAGTTCTTC,CASSAQHREQFF
few,TRBV29-1,NA,TRBJ2-7,TGCAGCGTTGGACGTCCGGGACGGGACGGAGGCTACGAGCAGTACTTC,CSVGRPGRDGGYEQYF
NA,TRBV7-8,NA,TRBJ2-1,TGTGCCAGCAGCCTAGGACTTGGGGGAGAACTTGAGCAGTTCTTC,CASSLGLGGELEQFF
NA,TRBV12-3/TRBV12-4,NA,TRBJ2-7,TGTGCCAGCAGCGGGGAGGCCTACGAGCAGTACTTC,CASSGEAYEQYF
NA,TRBV29-1,NA,TRBJ1-4,TGCAGCGTCCTGACAGATAATGAAAAACTGTTTTTT,CSVLTDNEKLFF
NA,TRBV15,NA,TRBJ1-2,TGTGCCGCCAGCTTAGGACGGGGAGGGTATGGCTACACCTTC,CAASLGRGGYGYTF
NA,TRBV5-1,NA,TRBJ2-4,TGCGCCAGCAGCGTGACGGGGCCGCCCAAAAACATTCAGTACTTC,CASSVTGPPKNIQYF
NA,TRBV6-1,NA,TRBJ2-4,TGTGCCAGCAGTGAACGGGCAGCACCCCTAGGGAGAAACATTCAGTACTTC,CASSERAAPLGRNIQYF
NA,TRBV4-1,TRBD2,TRBJ2-3,TGCGCCAGCAGCCAAGCGACTAGCGGGGTCCGGGATACGCAGTATTTT,CASSQATSGVRDTQYF
few,TRBV27,NA,TRBJ2-7,TGTGCCAGCAGTGGTCGAGCGCGGTACGAGCAGTACTTC,CASSGRARYEQYF
NA,TRBV20-1,TRBD1,TRBJ2-7,TGCAGTGCTAGGGATTACAGGGGGTCCAACGAGCAGTACTTC,CSARDYRGSNEQYF
NA,TRBV29-1,TRBD2,TRBJ2-1,TGCAGCGTTCCGGGAGGGCCCTACAATGAGCAGTTCTTC,CSVPGGPYNEQFF
NA,TRBV12-3/TRBV12-4,NA,TRBJ2-3,TGTGCCAGCAATGGGGGAGCAGATACGCAGTATTTT,CASNGGADTQYF
once,TRBV4-2,NA,TRBJ2-5,TGTGCCAGCAGCCAAGATGGTCGGAAACAAGAGACCCAGTACTTC,CASSQDGRKQETQYF
few,TRBV18,NA,TRBJ2-7,TGTGCCAGCTCACCAAGGGACCCTGGGCTGTTCGAGCAGTACTTC,CASSPRDPGLFEQYF
NA,TRBV29-1,NA,TRBJ2-1,TGCAGCGTTGAAGTTTTGGAGGACATTTACAATGAGCAGTTCTTC,CSVEVLEDIYNEQFF
few,TRBV20-1,TRBD2,TRBJ2-3,TGCAGTGCCATGCGGGGGGGTGACACAGATACGCAGTATTTT,CSAMRGGDTDTQYF
NA,TRBV4-1,NA,TRBJ1-2,TGCGCCAGCAGCCAAGACGTGAGGGGACCCATCAATGGCTACACCTTC,CASSQDVRGPINGYTF
few,TRBV12-3/TRBV12-4,NA,TRBJ2-1,TGTGCCAGCAGTTTTTCGGTTGAGCAGTTCTTC,CASSFSVEQFF
NA,TRBV15,NA,TRBJ1-1,TGTGCCACCAGCAGATACGACACCTCTGAAGCTTTCTTT,CATSRYDTSEAFF
few,TRBV7-2,NA,TRBJ2-3,TGTGCCAGCAGCTCGGCTGGGGATCGTAGCACAGATACGCAGTATTTT,CASSSAGDRSTDTQYF
few,TRBV7-8,NA,TRBJ1-1,TGTGCCAGCAGCCCCGCCCTGACGATCAAGAACACTGAAGCTTTCTTT,CASSPALTIKNTEAFF
many,TRBV29-1,TRBD1,TRBJ1-2,TGCAGCGTCGCGGGACAGGGGCTTGGCTACACCTTC,CSVAGQGLGYTF
NA,TRBV6-5,NA,TRBJ2-7,TGTGCCAGCAGTTGGGGGTCTAGGAGCTCCTACGAGCAGTACTTC,CASSWGSRSSYEQYF
NA,TRBV2,TRBD2,TRBJ2-3,TGTGCCAACACCCTTGGGACTAGCGGGGGTACGCAGTATTTT,CANTLGTSGGTQYF
NA,TRBV11-2,TRBD1,TRBJ1-4,TGTGCCAGCAGCGTGGACAGGCGGAATGAAAAACTGTTTTTT,CASSVDRRNEKLFF
few,TRBV29-1,NA,TRBJ2-1,TGCAGCGTTGAATTCCGATCAGGAGAGCAGTTCTTC,CSVEFRSGEQFF